This entry describes one T cell receptor (beta chain). Profiling relied on immunoSEQ multiplex PCR, and the TCRdb table lists in-frame clones only, not all of them. The table lists 190,000 or so clones, around 87% of them singletons. The CDR3 is made up of 16 amino acids. V gave up 4 bases and J gave up 0 bases, with 16 bases separating them. CDR1 is LNHDA and CDR2 is SQIVND in the germline V gene (reference sequence). This entry is derived from a study of blood T cell repertoires in COVID-19. Study as a whole: COVID-19 samples, acute and convalescent, were from the United States, Italy and Spain.

This clonotype was obtained from a man between 60 and 75 years old who had recovered from COVID-19. V usage is TRBV19 and J usage is TRBJ2-7; tentatively, D is TRBD2 (6 bases). Sequencing was carried out using peripheral blood. CDR3 DNA sequence: TGTGCCAGTAGTAAGGAGGGGCCGGCCAGCTCCTACGAGCAGTACTTC. It translates to CASSKEGPASSYEQYF.